What follows are 2 T cell receptor beta chains derived from one specimen sequenced in a study of blood T cell repertoires in COVID-19. The assay was immunoSEQ multiplex PCR, and TCRdb's table has in-frame clones only and misses some. Of 110,000 to 150,000 clones in the sample, more than 80% are singletons; the top ten hold approximately 11%. The specimen was peripheral blood. The receptors were sampled from a woman over 75 with acute or convalescent COVID-19.

The chain combines TRBV29-1 with TRBJ2-7, with D hard to call. Per germline, CDR1 SQVTM and CDR2 ANQGSEA. This CDR3 comprises 14 residues. The V and J ends lost 4 bases and 3 bases respectively, with 16 bases between them. CDR3 coding DNA: TGCAGCGTTGGAGTCTCATTGAGGCTCTACGAGCAGTACTTC. Protein product: CSVGVSLRLYEQYF.

J is TRBJ1-4 and V is TRBV19; TRBD1 might be the D (5 bases). Trimming removed 3 bases from V and 7 bases from J, with 15 bases in between. Germline CDR1 and CDR2: LNHDA and SQIVND (reference sequence). There are 15 residues in the CDR3. CDR3 nucleotide sequence: TGTGCCAGTAGTATCCCGTGGGGCTCCGTTGAAAAACTGTTTTTT. Encoded protein: CASSIPWGSVEKLFF.